Presented here are 14 T cell receptor beta chains from one specimen sequenced in a study of technical replicates of blood from a handful of donors. Only in-frame clones appear in the TCRdb table, and some are missing; sequencing was by immunoSEQ multiplex PCR. This table has roughly 70,000 clones, roughly 97% appearing once. Sequenced input: T cells isolated from PBMCs. The receptors shown here come from a human donor in good health.

This chain links TRBV5-4 with TRBJ2-7; maybe TRBD2 (5 bases). Germline V CDR1 and CDR2: SGHNT, YYREEE (reference sequence). V was trimmed by 3 bases and J by 2 bases, leaving 15 bases between them. The length of the CDR3 is 15 residues. The CDR3 loop is CASSSTGGNPYEQYF. The CDR3 region has the DNA TGTGCCAGCAGCTCGACTGGAGGAAATCCCTACGAGCAGTACTTC.

V gene TRBV28 combines with J gene TRBJ1-3, with D tentatively TRBD1 (5 bases). Germline V gene data show CDR1 as MDHEN and CDR2 as SYDVKM. The V end was cut by 7 bases, the J end by 0 bases, with 10 bases between. The CDR3 contains 14 residues. In DNA form, the CDR3 reads TGTGCCAGCAATCGGGGGTACTCTGGAAACACCATATATTTT. Its translation is CASNRGYSGNTIYF.

The CDR3: CASSSEGSVDTQYF. The CDR3 bases are TGCGCCAGTTCATCTGAGGGTTCAGTAGATACGCAGTATTTT. The J gene is TRBJ2-3, the V gene TRBV5-1; perhaps TRBD2 as D (5 bases). V was pared by 8 bases and J by 5 bases, with 18 bases between. The CDR3 loop spans 14 amino acids. The germline V gene has CDR1 SGHRS and CDR2 YFSETQ.

J is TRBJ2-1 and V is TRBV7-8; TRBD2 matches 7 bases. CDR1 is SGHVS and CDR2 is FQNEAQ in the germline V gene. The CDR3 consists of 16 residues. Losses at the gene ends were 3 bases for V and 10 bases for J; bases not matched to a gene: 15. CDR3 region: CASSFAAGFSPPEQFF. CDR3 nucleotide sequence: TGTGCCAGCAGCTTCGCAGCGGGATTCTCCCCCCCGGAGCAGTTCTTC.

This chain connects TRBV6-1 to TRBJ2-7; D gene ambiguous. Trimming shortened V by 2 bases and J by 6 bases, and 8 bases separated the two germline ends. Germline-derived CDR1 and CDR2 are MNHNS and SASEGT. The CDR3 runs 12 residues. DNA of the CDR3: TGTGCCAGCAGTGAATCGTTCTTCGAGCAGTACTTC. It encodes CASSESFFEQYF.

The J gene is TRBJ2-1, the V gene TRBV7-2; 8 bases line up with TRBD1. Germline-derived CDR1 and CDR2 are SGHTA and FQGNSA. The CDR3 extends over 16 amino acids. Trimming removed 5 bases from V and 3 bases from J; junction bases left unmatched: 9. This CDR3 is CASSLSGQGGYNEQFF. The DNA for the CDR3 is TGTGCCAGCAGCCTAAGCGGACAGGGAGGCTACAATGAGCAGTTCTTC. Drawing the rest from reference TRBV7-2 and TRBJ2-1, the complete variable domain is GAGVSQSPSNKVTEKGKDVELRCDPISGHTALYWYRQSLGQGLEFLIYFQGNSAPDKSGLPSDRFSAERTGGSVSTLTIQRTQQEDSAVYLCASSLSGQGGYNEQFFGPGTRLTVL.

The chain joins TRBV21-1 to TRBJ2-3; TRBD1, the D gene given by the table, was not confirmed from the DNA. TRBV21-1 is recorded as a pseudogene. The CDR3 is 17 residues long. The CDR3 DNA reads TGTGCCAGCAGCAAAAGTAGGGGCGAAACAAGCACAGATACGCAGTATTTT. As protein: CASSKSRGETSTDTQYF.

This clone occurred once. The chain is built from TRBV25-1 and TRBJ2-5; 12 nucleotides line up with TRBD2. The J segment lost 4 bases and the V segment lost 5 bases, leaving 14 bases of the junction unmatched. The CDR3 totals 18 residues. From germline, CDR1 is MGHDK and CDR2 SYGVNS. CDR3 region: CASSSLPSGRAGGETQYF. For the CDR3, the DNA is TGTGCCAGCAGTTCCCTTCCTAGCGGGAGGGCCGGGGGAGAGACCCAGTACTTC.

This clone was seen a single time. The chain carries TRBV29-1 and TRBJ2-1; tentatively, D is TRBD1 (6 bases). The germline CDR1 and CDR2 sequences are SQVTM and ANQGSEA. The ends were cut back, 3 bases at V and 5 bases at J, with 14 bases in the middle. The CDR3 totals 14 residues. The CDR3 spells CSVDYTWTDNEQFF. CDR3 sequence (DNA): TGCAGCGTTGACTATACATGGACAGACAATGAGCAGTTCTTC.

The chain couples TRBV7-2 to TRBJ1-3, with no clear D. Trimming left V 3 bases short and J 0 bases short, with 6 bases between. Per germline, CDR1 SGHTA and CDR2 FQGNSA. The CDR3 is made up of 14 amino acids. CDR3 DNA: TGTGCCAGCAGCTTTAAGAGCTCTGGAAACACCATATATTTT. This encodes CASSFKSSGNTIYF.

This rearrangement joins TRBV25-1 to TRBJ1-4, with a weak D call TRBD1 (5 bases). This CDR3 is 14 amino acids long. The V and J ends lost 6 bases and 4 bases respectively, with 12 bases between them. Per germline, CDR1 MGHDK and CDR2 SYGVNS. The CDR3 sequence: CASRRWGGNEKLFF. The CDR3 nucleotides are TGTGCCAGCAGAAGATGGGGCGGTAATGAAAAACTGTTTTTT. The variable domain in full, completed from reference TRBV25-1 and TRBJ1-4, reads EADIYQTPRYLVIGTGKKITLECSQTMGHDKMYWYQQDPGMELHLIHYSYGVNSTEKGDLSSESTVSRIRTEHFPLTLESARPSHTSQYLCASRRWGGNEKLFFGSGTQLSVL.

CDR3 protein: CSTASRGPTFF. Here the CDR3 DNA reads TGCAGTACCGCCTCCAGGGGGCCTACTTTCTTT. This chain uses TRBV20-1 with TRBJ1-1, with 8 bases identical to TRBD1. Germline lookup yields CDR1 DFQATT and CDR2 SNEGSKA (reference sequence). The CDR3 covers 11 residues. V dropped 8 bases and J dropped 12; count of bases not matched to a gene: 11.

This clone came up once. The rearrangement uses TRBV4-3 and TRBJ2-2, with 8 positions matching TRBD1. The junction had 9 bases not matched to a gene; V was cut back by 2 bases and J by 4 bases. This CDR3 region has 17 residues. Germline CDR1 reads LGHNA; CDR2 reads YSLEER. CDR3 region: CASSQSSDRAVTGELFF. The CDR3 DNA follows: TGCGCCAGCAGCCAATCATCGGACAGGGCAGTCACCGGGGAGCTGTTTTTT.

The V gene is TRBV14, the J gene TRBJ2-1, with 9 bases lining up with TRBD2. The V and J ends lost 3 bases and 10 bases, in that order; junction bases with no gene match: 7. The CDR3 is 14 amino acids. CDR1 is SGHDN, CDR2 FVKESK, per germline. CDR3: CASSHGTSFGEQFF. In nucleotides, the CDR3 is TGTGCCAGCAGCCACGGGACTAGCTTTGGGGAGCAGTTCTTC. Filled out from reference TRBV14 and TRBJ2-1, the complete variable domain reads EAGVTQFPSHSVIEKGQTVTLRCDPISGHDNLYWYRRVMGKEIKFLLHFVKESKQDESGMPNNRFLAERTGGTYSTLKVQPAELEDSGVYFCASSHGTSFGEQFFGPGTRLTVL.